This T cell receptor (beta chain) was retrieved from a study of read filtering for tumor transcriptome and immune sequencing. Study background: Among patients, some 17 were male and some 15 female, aged about 45 to 85 (mean approximately 64).

This clonotype was detected many times. Its antigen is not identified. The CDR3 is 16 amino acids. The trim removed 4 bases at V and 5 bases at J, leaving 15 bases unmatched. CDR1 is DFQATT, CDR2 SNEGSKA, per germline (reference sequence). The library was built from about 370 ng RNA with molecular barcoded adaptors for alpha/delta and beta/gamma chains. In TCRdb, the reads were re-called with MiXCR into one record per CDR3 protein. The repertoire has roughly 38,000 distinct CDR3 sequences, around 15% of them found once; the top ten carry 5.5% to 8%. Findings and limits, study-wide: Around 82% of IR-seq clonotypes had a single read, yet these held about 3.6% of reads.

This clonotype was obtained from a donor aged 40 or over with multiple myeloma. Sequencing was done on a sample of a population of CD138-negative cells sorted from bone marrow. This sequence joins TRBV20-1 and TRBJ2-5, with 8 bases aligning to TRBD1. The CDR3 bases are TGCAGTGCTAAAGGGGACAGGTCTTCGACGAGGGAGACCCAGTACTTC. The encoded protein is CSAKGDRSSTRETQYF.